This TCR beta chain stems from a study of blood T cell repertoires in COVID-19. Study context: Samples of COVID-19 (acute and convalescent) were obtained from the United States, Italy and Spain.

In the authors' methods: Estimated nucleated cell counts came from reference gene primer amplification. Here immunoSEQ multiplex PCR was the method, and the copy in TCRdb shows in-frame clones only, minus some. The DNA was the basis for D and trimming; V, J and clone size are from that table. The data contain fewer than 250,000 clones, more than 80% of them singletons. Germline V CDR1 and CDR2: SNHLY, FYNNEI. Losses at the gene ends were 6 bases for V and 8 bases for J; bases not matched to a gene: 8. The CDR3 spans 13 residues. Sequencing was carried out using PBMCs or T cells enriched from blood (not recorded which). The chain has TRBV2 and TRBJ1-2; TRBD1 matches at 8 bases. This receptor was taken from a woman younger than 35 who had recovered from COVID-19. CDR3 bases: TGTGCCAGCAGACCTCAGGGGGCGCGGGGCTACACCTTC. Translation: CASRPQGARGYTF.